The 2 T cell receptor beta chains given below trace back to one sample, sequenced in a study of blood T cell repertoires in COVID-19. Only in-frame clones appear in the TCRdb table, and some are missing; sequencing was by immunoSEQ multiplex PCR. The table includes approximately 210,000 clones, roughly nine tenths detected once. The sample comprised peripheral blood. These receptor sequences come from a man aged 40-55 years with acute or convalescent COVID-19.

The chain joins TRBV18 to TRBJ2-5; 12 bases are shared with TRBD2. This CDR3 has 17 residues. Germline lookup yields CDR1 KGHSH and CDR2 LQKENI. The V and J ends lost 0 bases and 0 bases, in that order; junction bases with no gene match: 2. The CDR3 nucleotides read TGTGCCAGCTCACCACCGACTAGCGGGGGAAACCAAGAGACCCAGTACTTC. This sequence encodes CASSPPTSGGNQETQYF. Full variable domain (rest looked up from reference TRBV18 and TRBJ2-5): NAGVMQNPRHLVRRRGQEARLRCSPMKGHSHVYWYRQLPEEGLKFMVYLQKENIIDESGMPKERFSAEFPKEGPSILRIQQVVRGDSAAYFCASSPPTSGGNQETQYFGPGTRLLVL.

This clone was found a few times. The chain employs TRBV27 and TRBJ1-6, with a tentative D call TRBD1 (5 bases). The CDR3 covers 18 residues. V dropped 7 bases and J dropped 1 base, with 20 bases sitting between them. Germline CDR1 is MNHEY and CDR2 is SMNVEV (reference sequence). CDR3 loop: CASTGVTGGRSYNSPLHF. Here the CDR3 DNA reads TGTGCCAGCACGGGGGTCACTGGCGGTCGATCCTATAATTCACCCCTCCACTTT.